The 14 T cell receptor beta chains below come from one sample, sequenced in a study of shared clonotypes between healthy human individuals. The repertoire was sequenced with immunoSEQ multiplex PCR; TCRdb's copy has only in-frame clones and lacks some. The repertoire has 2 million to 2.5 million clones, just over 90% of them found once; the top ten carry about 0.39%. Sample: naive CD4+ T cells from PBMCs. The sample's subset: CD45RA+ positively selected. The origin of the receptors is a man aged 18-30 years in good health. Some clones in this sample may be carry-over from other donors' samples.

The count of this clone is one. The CDR3 is CASSHTRGFVSEKLFF. CDR3 sequence (DNA): TGTGCCAGCAGCCACACGCGTGGGTTCGTAAGTGAAAAACTGTTTTTT. The chain has TRBV7-8 and TRBJ1-4; no clear D. Trimming pared 5 bases from V and 7 bases from J, leaving 20 bases between. CDR3 size: 16 residues. Germline values: CDR1 SGHVS, CDR2 FQNEAQ.

This clone showed up just a few times. The chain employs TRBV19 and TRBJ1-2; possible D gene TRBD1, 6 bases. The germline V and J ends were trimmed by 6 bases and 4 bases, with 15 bases remaining between them. The CDR3 runs 14 residues. Germline CDR1 and CDR2: LNHDA and SQIVND (reference sequence). In nucleotides, the CDR3 is TGTGCCAGTAGCGTACAGGGAAGAGGCTATGGCTACACCTTC. Protein product: CASSVQGRGYGYTF. Complete variable domain (other parts from reference TRBV19 and TRBJ1-2): DGGITQSPKYLFRKEGQNVTLSCEQNLNHDAMYWYRQDPGQGLRLIYYSQIVNDFQKGDIAEGYSVSREKKESFPLTVTSAQKNPTAFYLCASSVQGRGYGYTFGSGTRLTVV.

The V gene is TRBV6-5, the J gene TRBJ1-2; a possible D gene is TRBD1 (5 bases). This CDR3 comprises 12 residues. Trimming pared 6 bases from V and 4 bases from J, leaving 9 bases between. Germline-derived CDR1 and CDR2 are MNHEY and SVGAGI. The DNA for the CDR3 is TGTGCCAGCAGAGAGGGGTTCTATGGCTACACCTTC. Its protein product is CASREGFYGYTF.

The genes are TRBV7-2 and TRBJ2-7; 7 bases are shared with TRBD2. Germline CDR1 and CDR2: SGHTA and FQGNSA. Trimming cost V 6 bases and J 5 bases; bases outside gene matches: 7. The CDR3 is 13 amino acids. The CDR3 here is CASSKKRDHEQYF. CDR3 DNA sequence: TGTGCCAGCAGTAAAAAGCGGGACCACGAGCAGTACTTC.

This chain joins TRBV7-9 and TRBJ1-2; TRBD1 agrees at 7 bases. Trimming cost V 10 bases and J 4 bases; bases outside gene matches: 12. The germline V gene encodes CDR1 SEHNR and CDR2 FQNEAQ (reference sequence). CDR3 length: 14 residues. The CDR3 DNA follows: TGTGCCACCACCGGGGGACAGCTTCTCTATGGCTACACCTTC. Its translation is CATTGGQLLYGYTF.

The chain recombines TRBV7-8 with TRBJ2-2; no firm D call. V lost 7 bases and J 2 bases, leaving 11 bases between the germline ends. Germline V gene sequence: CDR1 SGHVS, CDR2 FQNEAQ. This CDR3 has 14 amino acids. CDR3 protein: CASKSPFNTGELFF. DNA for the CDR3: TGTGCCAGCAAGTCACCCTTCAACACCGGGGAGCTGTTTTTT.

The rearrangement uses TRBV19 and TRBJ1-2, with D perhaps TRBD1 (6 bases). The CDR3 totals 15 residues. Trimming left V 3 bases short and J 6 bases short, with 17 bases between. Germline lookup yields CDR1 LNHDA and CDR2 SQIVND (reference sequence). The CDR3 DNA follows: TGTGCCAGTAGTATCGGTCTTGGGGGCGTCGATGGCTACACCTTC. Its translation is CASSIGLGGVDGYTF.

This chain uses TRBV7-9 with TRBJ2-3; D remains ambiguous. The germline CDR1 and CDR2 sequences are SEHNR and FQNEAQ (reference sequence). V gave up 4 bases and J gave up 0 bases, with 17 bases separating them. This CDR3 comprises 17 residues. CDR3 coding DNA: TGTGCCAGCAGCTCCCCCCGTTGGAAAACTAGCACAGATACGCAGTATTTT. It is translated as CASSSPRWKTSTDTQYF.

The chain has TRBV5-1 and TRBJ1-4; D is perhaps TRBD1 (5 bases). In germline, CDR1 is SGHRS, CDR2 YFSETQ. This CDR3 comprises 14 residues. V lost 4 bases, J lost 7 bases, and 14 bases lay in between. DNA of the CDR3: TGCGCCAGCAGCAATGACGGGGGAGGTGAAAAACTGTTTTTT. Translating it yields CASSNDGGGEKLFF.

The rearrangement links TRBV29-1 to TRBJ2-1, with TRBD2 matching over 9 bases. The CDR3 runs 15 residues. Per germline, CDR1 SQVTM and CDR2 ANQGSEA. The V segment lost 4 bases and the J segment 6 bases; nucleotides outside the gene matches: 10. CDR3: CSVGASGIPLNEQFF. The CDR3, as DNA: TGCAGCGTTGGGGCTAGCGGGATCCCCCTCAATGAGCAGTTCTTC.

This chain connects TRBV7-9 to TRBJ2-7, with a possible D match to TRBD2 (7 bases). CDR1 SEHNR and CDR2 FQNEAQ come from the germline V gene (reference sequence). Trimming took off 5 bases at V and 3 bases at J, with 17 bases between the two ends. CDR3 length: 15 residues. The CDR3, as DNA: TGTGCCAGCAGCGTGGACAGCGGGGCTATCTACGAGCAGTACTTC. Translated, it gives CASSVDSGAIYEQYF.

The V call is TRBV5-1, the J call TRBJ2-1; no clear D. Germline CDR1 SGHRS, CDR2 YFSETQ. The CDR3 is 12 amino acids. V was cut by 3 bases and J by 10 bases, with 11 bases left in between. CDR3 in DNA: TGCGCCAGCAGCTCGGAGACCATCGAGCAGTTCTTC. It encodes CASSSETIEQFF. Filled out from reference TRBV5-1 and TRBJ2-1, the complete variable domain reads KAGVTQTPRYLIKTRGQQVTLSCSPISGHRSVSWYQQTPGQGLQFLFEYFSETQRNKGNFPGRFSGRQFSNSRSEMNVSTLELGDSALYLCASSSETIEQFFGPGTRLTVL.

The chain carries TRBV18 and TRBJ2-7, with a possible D match to TRBD2 (6 bases). CDR1 and CDR2 (germline): KGHSH, LQKENI. V lost 2 bases to trimming and J lost 6 bases, with 17 bases between them. The CDR3 runs 15 residues. CDR3 in amino acids: CASSPGSGSFSEQYF. The CDR3 DNA reads TGTGCCAGCTCACCAGGGTCCGGGAGTTTTTCCGAGCAGTACTTC. Filled out from reference TRBV18 and TRBJ2-7, the complete variable domain reads NAGVMQNPRHLVRRRGQEARLRCSPMKGHSHVYWYRQLPEEGLKFMVYLQKENIIDESGMPKERFSAEFPKEGPSILRIQQVVRGDSAAYFCASSPGSGSFSEQYFGPGTRLTVT.

Comment on this clone: Within the sample, other DNA sequences also encode this same CDR3. This chain joins TRBV29-1 and TRBJ1-1; no firm D call. The V gene's germline CDR1 is SQVTM and CDR2 ANQGSEA. Trimming shortened V by 4 bases and J by 0 bases, and 6 bases separated the two germline ends. The CDR3 sequence is 12 residues long. CDR3 nucleotide sequence: TGCAGCGTTGGAGGTTTGAACACTGAAGCTTTCTTT. This codes for CSVGGLNTEAFF.